There are a few counts of the clone carrying this TCR beta chain. Its matching antigen is unknown. There are 16 residues in the CDR3. In germline, CDR1 is LNHNV, CDR2 YYDKDF (reference sequence). Trimming removed 3 bases from V and 6 bases from J, with 18 bases in between. The data derive from a study of T-cell memory formation after mild COVID-19. Study-level findings and limits: That cross-reactive memory joined was suggested by some responding clones appearing in pre-infection memory.

Via MiXCR, TCRdb re-called the 5' RACE reads, giving one row per CDR3 protein. The table lists around 310,000 distinct CDR3 sequences, about a sixth of them singletons, with around 20% in the top ten. Sequenced input: PBMCs or a T cell subset sorted from them (not recorded which). V gene TRBV15 combines with J gene TRBJ2-1, with TRBD1 as a possible D gene (6 bases). The sequence was obtained from a young man who had mild COVID-19 (a few samples of this study predate the infection). Cell type and time point are not known. Here the CDR3 DNA reads TGTGCCACCAGCAGTCTGTCCGGGACGACAGGCAATGAGCAGTTCTTC. This codes for CATSSLSGTTGNEQFF.